This T cell receptor (beta chain) is from a study of response to subunit inactivated influenza vaccine. Whole-study results and caveats: That few new T cells are recruited by each seasonal influenza vaccination was the authors' suggestion.

A few counts support this clonotype. Its antigen remains unidentified. TCRdb re-derived calls from the RT-PCR reads in MiXCR, one entry per CDR3 protein. The table has about 800,000 distinct CDR3 sequences, roughly 20% seen once. Germline loops: CDR1 MNHNS, CDR2 SASEGT. The V segment lost 7 bases and the J segment 4 bases; nucleotides outside the gene matches: 7. The CDR3 runs 15 residues. The chain has TRBV6-1 and TRBJ1-5; TRBD1 agrees at 10 bases. Material: PBMCs from blood, obtained roughly 5 days after vaccination. This TCR came from a man in his forties or fifties who received an inactivated influenza vaccine. The CDR3 loop is CASTPDRGRNQPQHF. Here the CDR3 DNA reads TGTGCCAGCACCCCCGACAGGGGGCGAAATCAGCCCCAGCATTTT.